The rows below give T cell receptor beta chains drawn from one sample of a study of cytomegalovirus exposure and HLA in healthy donors. The assay was immunoSEQ multiplex PCR, and TCRdb's table has in-frame clones only and misses some. The sample holds around 100,000 clones, over 70% seen once. Sample: PBMCs. The origin of the receptors is a man aged 45-60 years in good health and CMV-seropositive. Both conserved end residues are part of each CDR3.

j_gene	v_gene	CDR3aa
TRBJ1-2	TRBV19	CASSITGGGNGYTF
TRBJ1-2	TRBV19	CASSPWTGTDYGYTF
TRBJ2-3	TRBV19	CASSTPVGSDRSTDTQYF
TRBJ2-5	TRBV30	CAWRREETQYF
TRBJ2-7	TRBV7-2	CASIPLAGGYEQYF
TRBJ2-7	TRBV19	CASSIQGAYEQYF
TRBJ2-2	TRBV19	CASSRGTGEYGGELFF
TRBJ2-3	TRBV27	CASSLERTGATDTQYF
TRBJ2-7	TRBV7-9	CASSSGLAEKDEQYF
TRBJ2-1	TRBV28	CASSLKTSGRYEQFF
TRBJ2-2	TRBV9	CASSVDPKNTGELFF
TRBJ2-7	TRBV11-2	CASSPGLRVYEQYF
TRBJ1-5	TRBV7-2	CASSLFLAGNQPQHF
TRBJ2-1	TRBV2	CASRGLAGNEQFF
TRBJ2-7	TRBV19	CASSIEAGYLYEQYF
TRBJ1-2	TRBV27	CASSLRDRGAHYGYTF
TRBJ1-2	TRBV9	CASSVAWSRANGYTF
TRBJ1-3	TRBV28	CASSPDSRSGNTIYF
TRBJ1-3	TRBV5-1	CASSQTGLSGNTIYF
TRBJ2-1	TRBV27	CASSFHARRQSSYNEQFF
TRBJ2-3	TRBV7-9	CASSQGLAGEDTQYF
TRBJ1-5	TRBV19	CASSMQFNQPQHF
TRBJ2-5	TRBV29-1	CSVSVGGPGETQYF
TRBJ2-7	TRBV15	CATTPDRGRYEQYF
TRBJ1-2	TRBV6-5	CASSTGRGGNYGYTF
TRBJ2-6	TRBV30	CAWRADRGGPGANVLTF
TRBJ2-7	TRBV4-2	CASSQESSSASGRGEAYEQYF
TRBJ2-1	TRBV7-9	CASSSLDWGAYNEQFF
TRBJ2-3	TRBV10-3	CAISEPGTGDDTDTQYF
TRBJ2-2	TRBV4-3	CASSQLGLAGKTGELFF
TRBJ2-7	TRBV27	CASGTGTYEQYF
TRBJ2-7	TRBV29-1	CSVGTGKYSYEQYF
TRBJ2-7	TRBV27	CASSYYRGREQYF
TRBJ2-3	TRBV5-4	CASSTGGQHLSTDTQYF
TRBJ2-1	TRBV6-6	CASSYSSSGWYNEQFF
TRBJ2-3	TRBV19	CASSGLAGNTDTQYF
TRBJ2-1	TRBV5-1	CASSLVSGAYNEQFF
TRBJ2-5	TRBV10-1	CASSESKAGGTTQYF
TRBJ2-2	TRBV7-9	CASSAHAGQGYANTGELFF
TRBJ2-5	TRBV7-8	CASSPSTGGSGQYF
TRBJ2-1	TRBV11-3	CASSQPGREQFF
TRBJ1-5	TRBV5-6	CASSFGGPDQPQHF
TRBJ2-2	TRBV5-6	CASSLRPSGLNTGELFF
TRBJ2-7	TRBV7-9	CASSLVGQGAYEQYF
TRBJ1-1	TRBV27	CASSIQWDTEAFF